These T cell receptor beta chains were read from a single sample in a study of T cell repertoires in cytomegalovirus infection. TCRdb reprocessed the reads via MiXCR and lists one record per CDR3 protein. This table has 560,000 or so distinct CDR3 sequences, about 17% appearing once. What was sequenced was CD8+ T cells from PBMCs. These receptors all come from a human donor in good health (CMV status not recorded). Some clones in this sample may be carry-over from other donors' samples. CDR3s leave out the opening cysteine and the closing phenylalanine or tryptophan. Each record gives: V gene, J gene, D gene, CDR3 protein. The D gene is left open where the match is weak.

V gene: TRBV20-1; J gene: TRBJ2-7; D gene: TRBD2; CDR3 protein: SARDNSGRAYEQY
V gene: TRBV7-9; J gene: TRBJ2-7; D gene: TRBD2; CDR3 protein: ASRRTSGSTDEQY
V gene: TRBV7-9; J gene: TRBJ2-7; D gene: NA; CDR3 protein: ASSSPWAAGYEQY
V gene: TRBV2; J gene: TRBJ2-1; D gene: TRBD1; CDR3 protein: ASSESPSATGRVYNEQF
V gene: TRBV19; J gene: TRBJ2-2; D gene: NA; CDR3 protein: ASSIELNWRGYTGELF
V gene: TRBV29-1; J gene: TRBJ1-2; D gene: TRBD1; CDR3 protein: SVGAGGNYGYT
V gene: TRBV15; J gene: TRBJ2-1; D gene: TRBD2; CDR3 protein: ATSRPVREGPINEQF
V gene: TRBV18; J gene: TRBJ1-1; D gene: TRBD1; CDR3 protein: ASSPPGQRSFLMNTEAF
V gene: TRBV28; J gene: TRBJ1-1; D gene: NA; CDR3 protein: DSSYENTEAF
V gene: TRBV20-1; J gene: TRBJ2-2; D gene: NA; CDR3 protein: SARDDSDHKGELF
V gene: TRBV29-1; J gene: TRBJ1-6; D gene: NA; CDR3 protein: PGRVSPLH
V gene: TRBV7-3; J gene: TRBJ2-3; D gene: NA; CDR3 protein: ASSSESTDTQY
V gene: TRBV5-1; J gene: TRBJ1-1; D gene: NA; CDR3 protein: ASSLAPPSLNTEAF
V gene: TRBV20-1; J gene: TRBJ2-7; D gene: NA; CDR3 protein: SARVSRLFSYEQY
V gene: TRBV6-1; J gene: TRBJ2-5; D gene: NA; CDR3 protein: ASSEAQEALGETQY
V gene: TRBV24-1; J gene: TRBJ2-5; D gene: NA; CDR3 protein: ATSDEDLSETQY
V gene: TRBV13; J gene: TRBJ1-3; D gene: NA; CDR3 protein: ASSSEDQGNTIY
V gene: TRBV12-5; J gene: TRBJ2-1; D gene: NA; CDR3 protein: ASGSSGTSSYNEQF
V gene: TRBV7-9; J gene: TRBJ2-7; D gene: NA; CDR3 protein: ASSLAADREQY
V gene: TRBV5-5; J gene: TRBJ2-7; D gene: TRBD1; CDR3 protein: ASSPKDRGRYEQY
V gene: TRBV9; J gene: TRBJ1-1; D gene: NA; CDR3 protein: ASSLGRMKDTEAF
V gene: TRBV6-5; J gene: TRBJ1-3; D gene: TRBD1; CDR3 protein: ASSYSRQGQTGNTIY
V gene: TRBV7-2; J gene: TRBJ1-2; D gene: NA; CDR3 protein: ASSPGRPLYGYT
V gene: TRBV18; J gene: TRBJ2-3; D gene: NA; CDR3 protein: ASSPPIGTPEADTQY
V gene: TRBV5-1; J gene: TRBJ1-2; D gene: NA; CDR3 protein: ASSLTGPSPYGYT
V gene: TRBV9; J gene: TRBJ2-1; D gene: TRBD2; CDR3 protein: ASSAERAGPYNEQF
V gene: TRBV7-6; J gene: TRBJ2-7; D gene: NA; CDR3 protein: ASSLARRGGGGYEQY
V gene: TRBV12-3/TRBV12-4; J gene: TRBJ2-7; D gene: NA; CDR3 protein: ASSLEGSGAYEQY
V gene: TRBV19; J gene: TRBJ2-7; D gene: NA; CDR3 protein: ASTPPERNYEQY
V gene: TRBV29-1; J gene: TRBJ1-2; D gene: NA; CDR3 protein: SVDSRDVLGYT
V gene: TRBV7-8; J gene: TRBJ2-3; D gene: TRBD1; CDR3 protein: ASSVWDSYTDTQY
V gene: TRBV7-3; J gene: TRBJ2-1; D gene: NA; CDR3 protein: ASSLIQVSYNEQF
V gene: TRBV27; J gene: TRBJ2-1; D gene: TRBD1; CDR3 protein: ASRPGQGFGEQF
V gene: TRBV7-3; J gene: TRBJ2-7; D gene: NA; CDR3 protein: AIEDGLYEQY
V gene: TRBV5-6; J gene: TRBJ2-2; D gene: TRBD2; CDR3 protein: ASSLETSGGPNTGELF
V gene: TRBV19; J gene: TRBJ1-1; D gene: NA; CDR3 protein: ASSSIPWGRDTEAF
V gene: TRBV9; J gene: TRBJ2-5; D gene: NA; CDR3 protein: ASNGGGAGETQY
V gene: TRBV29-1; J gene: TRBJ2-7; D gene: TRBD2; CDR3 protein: SVEDPSGNEQY
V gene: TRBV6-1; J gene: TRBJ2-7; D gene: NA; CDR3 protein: ASSEASLFYEQY
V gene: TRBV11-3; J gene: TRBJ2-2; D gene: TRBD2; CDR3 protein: ASRAGGPSGELF
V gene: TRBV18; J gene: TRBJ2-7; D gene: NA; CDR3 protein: ASSTGQYDYEQY
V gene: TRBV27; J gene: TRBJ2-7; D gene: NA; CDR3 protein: ASSFGLDSTYEQY
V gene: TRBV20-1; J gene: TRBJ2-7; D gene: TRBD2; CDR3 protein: SARDPSGRASLTYEQY
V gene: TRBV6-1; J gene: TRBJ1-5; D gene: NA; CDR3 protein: ASSSSRRGQPQH
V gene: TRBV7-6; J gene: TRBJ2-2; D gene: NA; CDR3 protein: ASSLSRGANTGELF
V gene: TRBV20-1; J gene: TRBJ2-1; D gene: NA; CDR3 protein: SARDDDAPRGSYNEQF
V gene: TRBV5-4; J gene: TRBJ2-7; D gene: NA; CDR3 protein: ASSLADIYEQY
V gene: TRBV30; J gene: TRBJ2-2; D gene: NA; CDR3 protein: AWGVAGELF
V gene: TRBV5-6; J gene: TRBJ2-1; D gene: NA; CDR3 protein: ASSASVAPYNEQF
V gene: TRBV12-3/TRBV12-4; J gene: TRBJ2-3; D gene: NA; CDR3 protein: ASNRAADVDTQY
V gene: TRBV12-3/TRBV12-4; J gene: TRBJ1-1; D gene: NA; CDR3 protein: ASSSFDSMNTEAF
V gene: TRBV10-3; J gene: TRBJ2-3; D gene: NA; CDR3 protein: AISLQGKNTDTQY
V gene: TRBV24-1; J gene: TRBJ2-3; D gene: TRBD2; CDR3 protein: ATSDLHASGSPDTQY
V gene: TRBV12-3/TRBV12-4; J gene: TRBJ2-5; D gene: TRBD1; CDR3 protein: ASSSTTGGAETQY
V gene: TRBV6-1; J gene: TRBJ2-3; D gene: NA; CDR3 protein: ASSNGDTQY
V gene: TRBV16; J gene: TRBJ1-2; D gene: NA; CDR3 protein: ASSQSFSTNYGYT